This entry lists 25 T cell receptor beta chains sequenced from one sample in a study of cytomegalovirus exposure and HLA in healthy donors (dated by TCRdb to about 2017). The protocol used for the library was the immunoSEQ multiplex PCR assay. The multiplex PCR relied on a mix of 60 forward primers for TCR Vbeta segments and 13 reverse primers for TCR Jbeta segments. TCRdb provides this immuneACCESS table in a form limited to in-frame rearrangements. Some clones are lacking; in checked studies, under half of them reflect an unresolved V gene, and why the rest are absent is not known. The sample table shows 40,000 to 60,000 clones, and over 60% are seen once. The ten biggest clones cover about 9.1% of the sample. The sequenced sample was PBMCs. The receptors were gathered from a woman in her 50s in good health and CMV-seronegative.

This chain joins TRBV7-2 and TRBJ2-5; weak D call: TRBD2 (5 bases). This CDR3 has 13 amino acids. V lost 1 base and J lost 4, with 7 bases in between. Germline V gene data show CDR1 as SGHTA and CDR2 as FQGNSA. The CDR3, as DNA: TGTGCCAGCAGCTTAGGAGGAGGAGAGACCCAGTACTTC. It is translated as CASSLGGGETQYF.

This chain uses TRBV6-5 with TRBJ1-5; 7 positions match TRBD1. Germline lookup yields CDR1 MNHEY and CDR2 SVGAGI. The CDR3 runs 13 residues. With 4 bases clipped from V and 5 bases from J, the junction kept 2 bases outside the gene matches. The CDR3 nucleotides read TGTGCCAGCAGTTTCGGACAGGATCAGCCCCAGCATTTT. It translates to CASSFGQDQPQHF.

The V call is TRBV28, the J call TRBJ2-1; the match to TRBD2 covers 13 bases. With V trimmed by 3 bases and J by 12 bases, 8 bases remained unmatched. This CDR3 comprises 15 residues. From germline, CDR1 is MDHEN and CDR2 SYDVKM. CDR3 nucleotides: TGTGCCAGCAGTTTTAGGACTAGCGGGAGAACTGGGCAGTTCTTC. Its protein is CASSFRTSGRTGQFF.

The rearrangement joins TRBV18 to TRBJ2-1, with TRBD1 identical over 9 bases. Trimming cost V 2 bases and J 1 base; bases outside gene matches: 3. The CDR3 is 16 amino acids. In germline, CDR1 is KGHSH, CDR2 LQKENI. The DNA for the CDR3 is TGTGCCAGCTCACCATCCGGGACAGGGTCCTACAATGAGCAGTTCTTC. This codes for CASSPSGTGSYNEQFF.

The V gene is TRBV10-2, the J gene TRBJ1-4; TRBD1 is a possible D gene (5 bases). Germline V lookup: CDR1 WSHSY, CDR2 SAAADI. The germline V and J ends were trimmed by 6 bases and 6 bases, with 11 bases remaining between them. The CDR3 totals 13 residues. The CDR3 bases are TGCGCCAGCAGCAGGGCTTCGGATGAAAAACTGTTTTTT. Protein: CASSRASDEKLFF.

This clone was recorded only once. CDR3 nucleotide sequence: TGCGCCAGCAGCTTGTACGCGGGAGTGGGACAGGGGATTGAGCAGTTCTTC. The encoded protein is CASSLYAGVGQGIEQFF. V is TRBV5-1 and J is TRBJ2-1, with TRBD1 matching 10 bases. The J segment lost 9 bases and the V segment lost 1 base, leaving 13 bases of the junction unmatched. From germline, CDR1 is SGHRS and CDR2 YFSETQ. The CDR3 is made up of 17 amino acids.

This clone was counted between two and nine times. The chain links TRBV7-8 to TRBJ1-5; D uncertain. The V end lost 4 bases, the J end lost 7 bases, and 11 bases lay between the germline ends. The CDR3 consists of 13 residues. The germline V gene encodes CDR1 SGHVS and CDR2 FQNEAQ. The CDR3 bases are TGTGCCAGCAGCTCTACCCGCCCACAGCCCCAGCATTTT. Protein: CASSSTRPQPQHF.

J is TRBJ1-5 and V is TRBV10-1, with D unresolved. V was clipped by 0 bases and J by 7 bases, with 4 bases between them. The CDR3 runs 12 residues. The V gene's germline CDR1 is WNHNN and CDR2 SYGVQD (reference sequence). CDR3 loop: CASSESRQPQHF. As DNA, the CDR3 is TGCGCCAGCAGTGAGTCGAGGCAGCCCCAGCATTTT.

V gene TRBV28 combines with J gene TRBJ1-2; no clear D gene. The ends were cut back, 6 bases at V and 5 bases at J, with 10 bases in the middle. This CDR3 has 12 residues. Looked up from germline, CDR1 is MDHEN and CDR2 is SYDVKM. The CDR3 loop is CASRRESYGYTF. In nucleotides, the CDR3 is TGTGCCAGCAGAAGGGAGTCATATGGCTACACCTTC.

DNA for the CDR3: TGTGCCAGCAGCGTTAAATTTACAGGAGACACTGAAGCTTTCTTT. This encodes CASSVKFTGDTEAFF. The J gene is TRBJ1-1, the V gene TRBV9; D may be TRBD1 (5 bases). Trimming stripped 2 bases from V and 3 bases from J, with 14 bases between. CDR1 is SGDLS, CDR2 YYNGEE, per germline. This CDR3 has 15 residues.

V gene TRBV7-2 combines with J gene TRBJ2-1, with D tentatively TRBD2 (6 bases). CDR1 SGHTA and CDR2 FQGNSA come from the germline V gene. V shed 1 base and J shed 0 bases, with 7 bases lying between them. The CDR3 has 15 residues. The CDR3 sequence: CASSLDGSSYNEQFF. DNA for the CDR3: TGTGCCAGCAGCTTAGACGGGAGCTCCTACAATGAGCAGTTCTTC.

This chain links TRBV27 with TRBJ1-4, with 7 bases lining up with TRBD1. J lost 0 bases, V lost 6 bases, and 13 bases had no gene match. Germline CDR1 MNHEY, CDR2 SMNVEV (reference sequence). The CDR3 is 18 residues long. CDR3 in amino acids: CASSARRDSSATNEKLFF. The DNA of the CDR3 is TGTGCCAGCAGCGCCCGGCGGGACAGCTCCGCAACTAATGAAAAACTGTTTTTT. Drawing the rest from reference TRBV27 and TRBJ1-4, the complete variable domain is EAQVTQNPRYLITVTGKKLTVTCSQNMNHEYMSWYRQDPGLGLRQIYYSMNVEVTDKGDVPEGYKVSRKEKRNFPLILESPSPNQTSLYFCASSARRDSSATNEKLFFGSGTQLSVL.

J is TRBJ1-2 and V is TRBV5-1, with D tentatively TRBD1 (5 bases). The CDR3 totals 13 residues. V gave up 5 bases and J gave up 2 bases, with 10 bases separating them. Germline lookup yields CDR1 SGHRS and CDR2 YFSETQ. The CDR3 loop is CASSSGGNYGYTF. The DNA for the CDR3 is TGCGCCAGCAGTTCCGGGGGGAACTATGGCTACACCTTC.

The rearrangement joins TRBV15 to TRBJ1-6, with D maybe TRBD1 (6 bases). This CDR3 region has 15 residues. Per germline, CDR1 LNHNV and CDR2 YYDKDF (reference sequence). The V end was cut by 4 bases, the J end by 3 bases, with 10 bases between. CDR3 sequence (DNA): TGTGCCACCAGCACTAGGACAGACTATAATTCACCCCTCCACTTT. Its translation is CATSTRTDYNSPLHF.

This chain links TRBV7-9 with TRBJ2-7; 7 positions agree with TRBD2. The V gene's germline CDR1 is SEHNR and CDR2 FQNEAQ (reference sequence). Trimming removed 1 base from V and 4 bases from J; junction bases left unmatched: 7. CDR3 length equals 15 residues. The DNA of the CDR3 is TGTGCCAGCAGCTTAGTGGGGCGGGGGAGATACGAGCAGTACTTC. Protein sequence: CASSLVGRGRYEQYF. The whole variable domain, filled in from reference TRBV7-9 and TRBJ2-7, reads DTGVSQNPRHKITKRGQNVTFRCDPISEHNRLYWYRQTLGQGPEFLTYFQNEAQLEKSRLLSDRFSAERPKGSFSTLEIQRTEQGDSAMYLCASSLVGRGRYEQYFGPGTRLTVT.

This CDR3 reads CASSGPGQGSRGYGYTF. Here the CDR3 DNA reads TGTGCCAGCAGCGGACCGGGACAGGGGAGCCGCGGCTATGGCTACACCTTC. The V call is TRBV28, the J call TRBJ1-2, with TRBD1 matching over 10 bases. CDR3 length: 17 amino acids. V shed 6 bases and J 4 bases; nucleotides not matched to a gene: 14. From germline, CDR1 is MDHEN and CDR2 SYDVKM.

The V and J genes are TRBV19 and TRBJ1-5; tentative D call: TRBD1 (5 bases). Germline V lookup: CDR1 LNHDA, CDR2 SQIVND (reference sequence). The CDR3 runs 14 residues. V was trimmed by 5 bases and J by 5 bases, leaving 13 bases between them. The CDR3 reads CASSVTGGDQPQHF. In DNA, the CDR3 is TGTGCCAGTAGTGTCACAGGTGGGGATCAGCCCCAGCATTTT.

The rearrangement links TRBV11-3 to TRBJ2-2, with D tentatively TRBD2 (5 bases). V was shortened by 5 bases and J by 0 bases, with 7 bases between the two germline ends. The CDR3 has 14 residues. CDR1 is SGHNT, CDR2 YENEEA, per germline. The DNA for the CDR3 is TGTGCCAGCAGCCCGGACTCGAACACCGGGGAGCTGTTTTTT. It encodes CASSPDSNTGELFF.

The chain carries TRBV11-2 and TRBJ2-1; 10 bases fit TRBD1. Looked up from germline, CDR1 is SGHAT and CDR2 is FQNNGV. With V trimmed by 7 bases and J by 7 bases, 4 bases remained unmatched. The CDR3 totals 13 residues. The CDR3 DNA sequence: TGTGCCAGCACGGACAGGGGGATGAATGAGCAGTTCTTC. Translated: CASTDRGMNEQFF.

This sequence joins TRBV7-2 and TRBJ2-3; 7 nucleotides line up with TRBD2. The junction had 7 bases not matched to a gene; V was cut back by 3 bases and J by 4 bases. Germline CDR1 SGHTA, CDR2 FQGNSA. The CDR3 contains 15 residues. The CDR3 is CASSFRTRSPDTQYF. The CDR3 DNA is TGTGCCAGCAGCTTCCGGACTAGATCCCCAGATACGCAGTATTTT.

This clone has a handful of counts. V usage is TRBV29-1 and J usage is TRBJ2-3; tentatively, D is TRBD1 (6 bases). Germline assignment: CDR1 SQVTM and CDR2 ANQGSEA. This CDR3 contains 16 residues. Trimming cost V 2 bases and J 0 bases, with 15 bases left between them. CDR3 nucleotide sequence: TGCAGCGTTGAAAAAGGACAGACCACTAGCACAGATACGCAGTATTTT. It codes for CSVEKGQTTSTDTQYF.

This clone was seen a handful of times. The gene calls are TRBV7-6 and TRBJ2-7, with TRBD2 as a possible D gene (6 bases). V was clipped by 4 bases and J by 4 bases, with 8 bases between them. This CDR3 spans 12 amino acids. Looked up from germline, CDR1 is SGHVS and CDR2 is FNYEAQ. CDR3 protein: CASSYGGYEQYF. Here the CDR3 DNA reads TGTGCCAGCAGCTATGGGGGGTACGAGCAGTACTTC.

The J gene is TRBJ1-2, the V gene TRBV27, with TRBD1 as a possible D gene (5 bases). The CDR3 length is 14 residues. Germline CDR1 is MNHEY and CDR2 is SMNVEV (reference sequence). V shed 6 bases and J shed 1 base, with 12 bases lying between them. In DNA form, the CDR3 reads TGTGCCAGCAGCAGGGACTCGTTTAACTATGGCTACACCTTC. The encoded protein is CASSRDSFNYGYTF.

The rearrangement links TRBV28 to TRBJ1-6; D gene unclear. Between the trimmed V and J ends, which lost 5 bases and 4 bases, there was a span of 12 bases. This CDR3 is 15 amino acids long. CDR1 is MDHEN and CDR2 is SYDVKM in the germline V gene. The CDR3 coding sequence is TGTGCCAGCAGTCCTAACGCCGCTTATAATTCACCCCTCCACTTT. Amino acid sequence: CASSPNAAYNSPLHF.

V usage is TRBV25-1 and J usage is TRBJ2-5, with D hard to call. This CDR3 is 12 amino acids long. V lost 7 bases and J lost 9, with 15 bases in between. Looked up from germline, CDR1 is MGHDK and CDR2 is SYGVNS. Here the CDR3 reads CASTNSHGAQYF. The CDR3 DNA reads TGTGCCAGCACTAACTCTCACGGTGCCCAGTACTTC.